The clone carrying this T cell receptor (beta chain) occurred a few times. The data derive from a study of T-cell reconstitution after alpha-beta-depleted transplantation in children. Preparation of the TCRbeta library involved a method that used unique molecular identifiers. From the PCR reads, TCRdb called clonotypes with MiXCR, one entry per CDR3 protein. Of 700,000 to 850,000 distinct CDR3 sequences in the sample, about 15% were seen once. V lost 1 base and J 3 bases, leaving 14 bases between the germline ends. This CDR3 is 15 amino acids long. Germline V gene lookup returns CDR1 SQVTM and CDR2 ANQGSEA.

The sequences come from PBMCs, mostly from graft donor cells, collected 360 days after TCRalphabeta/CD19-depleted stem cell transplant. This sequence was found in a male patient aged 10-17 years who had a stem cell transplant for acute lymphoblastic leukemia, so the T cells may come from the graft donor. The chain uses TRBV29-1 and TRBJ2-3, with unresolved D. CDR3 in DNA: TGCAGCGTTGAAGCACCCTACACCCTTACAGATACGCAGTATTTT. Encoded protein: CSVEAPYTLTDTQYF.